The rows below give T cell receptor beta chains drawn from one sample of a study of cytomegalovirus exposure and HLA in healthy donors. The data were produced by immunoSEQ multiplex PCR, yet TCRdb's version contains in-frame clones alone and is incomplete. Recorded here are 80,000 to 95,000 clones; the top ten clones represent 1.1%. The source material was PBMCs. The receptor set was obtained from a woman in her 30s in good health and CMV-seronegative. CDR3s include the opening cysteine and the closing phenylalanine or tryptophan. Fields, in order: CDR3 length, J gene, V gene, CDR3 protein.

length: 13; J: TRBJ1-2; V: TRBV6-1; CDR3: CASTTGTSGGYTF
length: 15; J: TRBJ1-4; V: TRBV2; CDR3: CASRQQGTTNEKLFF
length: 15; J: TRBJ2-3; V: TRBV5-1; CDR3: CASSWASVTTDTQYF
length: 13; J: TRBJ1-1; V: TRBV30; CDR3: CALHRKMNTEAFF
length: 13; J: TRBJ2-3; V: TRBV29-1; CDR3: CSVEGQRTDTQYF
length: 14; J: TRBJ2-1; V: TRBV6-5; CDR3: CASSPLTSVDEQFF
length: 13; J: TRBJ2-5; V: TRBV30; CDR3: CAWSQGAQETQYF
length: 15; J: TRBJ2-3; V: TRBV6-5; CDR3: CASRRSRARADTQYF
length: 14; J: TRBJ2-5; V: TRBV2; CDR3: CASSDSGRQETQYF
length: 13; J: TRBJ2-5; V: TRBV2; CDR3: CASTGGLAETQYF
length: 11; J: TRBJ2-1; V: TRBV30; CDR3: CAWETGLKQFF
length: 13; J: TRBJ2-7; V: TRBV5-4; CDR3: CASSFTGDHEQYF
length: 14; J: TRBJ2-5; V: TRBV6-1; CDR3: CASHRTRLSETQYF
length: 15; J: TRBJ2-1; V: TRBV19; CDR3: CASSMFGTGGIEQFF
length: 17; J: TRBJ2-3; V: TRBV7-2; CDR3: CASSLDSTGASTDTQYF
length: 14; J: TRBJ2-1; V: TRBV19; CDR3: CASSVGLDYNEQFF
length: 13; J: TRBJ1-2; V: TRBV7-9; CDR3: CASSPGPARGYTF
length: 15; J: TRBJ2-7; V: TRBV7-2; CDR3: CASSLSGTYSYEQYF
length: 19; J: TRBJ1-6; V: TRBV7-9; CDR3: CASSLGGTGGVTPNSPLHF
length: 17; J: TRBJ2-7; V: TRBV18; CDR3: CASSPRSTGGFPYEQYF
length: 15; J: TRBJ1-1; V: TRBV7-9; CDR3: CASSSLDRMNTEAFF
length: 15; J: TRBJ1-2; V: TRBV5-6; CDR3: CASSLPGTGLNGYTF
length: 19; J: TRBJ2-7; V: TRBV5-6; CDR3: CASSRRGGGTRGRAYEQYF
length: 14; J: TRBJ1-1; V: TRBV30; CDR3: CAWSGDFMNTEAFF
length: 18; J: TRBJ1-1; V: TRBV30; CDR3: CAWSANPAAAGMNTEAFF
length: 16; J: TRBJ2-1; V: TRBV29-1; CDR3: CSVKGAQELRYNEQFF
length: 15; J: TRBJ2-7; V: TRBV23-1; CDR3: CASSHGTGLTYEQYF
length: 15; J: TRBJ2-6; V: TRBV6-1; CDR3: CASSSTGTGANVLTF
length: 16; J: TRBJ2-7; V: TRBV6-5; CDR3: CASSYPRGGGRWEQYF
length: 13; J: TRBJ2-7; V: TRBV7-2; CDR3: CASSFGQGYEQYF
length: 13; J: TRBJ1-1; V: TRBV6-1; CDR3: CASRRHQGPEAFF
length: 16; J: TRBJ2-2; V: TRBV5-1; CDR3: CASSLTSGRAAGELFF
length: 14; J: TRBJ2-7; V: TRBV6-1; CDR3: CASSEGGTPYEQYF
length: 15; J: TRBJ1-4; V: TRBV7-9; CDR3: CASSSGIPTNEKLFF
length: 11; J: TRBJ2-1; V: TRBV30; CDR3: CAWSELVEQFF
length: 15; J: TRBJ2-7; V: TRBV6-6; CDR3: CASSYSTSGSYEQYF
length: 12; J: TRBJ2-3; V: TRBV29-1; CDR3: CSVLSPADTQYF
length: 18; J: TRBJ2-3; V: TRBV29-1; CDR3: CSVEDLRLAGDSTDTQYF
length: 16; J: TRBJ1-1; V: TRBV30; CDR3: CAWSSTRTGGETEAFF
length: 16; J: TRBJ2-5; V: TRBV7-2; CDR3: CASSEGLAGGLRTQYF
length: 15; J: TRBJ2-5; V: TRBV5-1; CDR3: CASSLALAGKETQYF
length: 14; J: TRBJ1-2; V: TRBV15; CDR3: CATSSEQGGYGYTF
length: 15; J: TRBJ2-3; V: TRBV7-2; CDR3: CASSLGDSSTDTQYF
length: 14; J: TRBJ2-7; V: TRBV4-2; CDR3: CASSPGSGLYEQYF
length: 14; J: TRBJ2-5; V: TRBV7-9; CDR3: CASSELAGEETQYF
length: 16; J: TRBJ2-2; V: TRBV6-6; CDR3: CASSYIPNRGTGELFF
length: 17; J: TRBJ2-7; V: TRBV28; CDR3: CASRLGQGFHGSWEQYF
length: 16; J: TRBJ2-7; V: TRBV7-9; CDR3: CASSLGGPGDLYEQYF
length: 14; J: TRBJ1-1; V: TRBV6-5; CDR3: CASSYGATLSEAFF
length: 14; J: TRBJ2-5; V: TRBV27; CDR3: CASRPTGNKETQYF
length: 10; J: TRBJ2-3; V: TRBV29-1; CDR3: CSGGEDTQYF
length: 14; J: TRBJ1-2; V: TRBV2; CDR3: CASSEAGSYDGYTF
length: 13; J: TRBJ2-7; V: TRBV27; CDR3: CASSKTGIHEQYF
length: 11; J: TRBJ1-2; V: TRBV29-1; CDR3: CSAQGFDGYTF
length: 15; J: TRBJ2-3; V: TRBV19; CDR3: CASSIQTGSTDTQYF
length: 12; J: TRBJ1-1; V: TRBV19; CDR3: CASILGGAEAFF
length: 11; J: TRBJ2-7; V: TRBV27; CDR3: CASRQGYEQYF
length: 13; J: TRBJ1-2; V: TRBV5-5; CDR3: CASSHQGSYGYTF
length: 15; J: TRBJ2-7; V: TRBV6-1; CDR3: CASSESGTGGYEQYF